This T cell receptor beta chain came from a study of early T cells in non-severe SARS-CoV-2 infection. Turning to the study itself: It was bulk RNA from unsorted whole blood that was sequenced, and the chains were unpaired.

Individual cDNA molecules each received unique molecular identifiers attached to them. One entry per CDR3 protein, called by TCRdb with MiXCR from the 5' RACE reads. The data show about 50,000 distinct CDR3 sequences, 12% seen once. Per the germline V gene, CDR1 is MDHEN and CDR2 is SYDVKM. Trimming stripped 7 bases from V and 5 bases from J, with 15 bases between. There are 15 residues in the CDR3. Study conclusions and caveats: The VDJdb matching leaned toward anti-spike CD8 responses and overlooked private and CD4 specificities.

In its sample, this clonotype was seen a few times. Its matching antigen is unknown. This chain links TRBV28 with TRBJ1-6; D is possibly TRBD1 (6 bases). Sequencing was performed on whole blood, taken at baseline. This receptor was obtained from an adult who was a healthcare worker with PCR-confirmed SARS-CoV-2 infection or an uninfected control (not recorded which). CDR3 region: CASTPPGHNNSPLHF. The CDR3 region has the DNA TGTGCCAGCACCCCTCCGGGACACAATAATTCACCCCTCCACTTT. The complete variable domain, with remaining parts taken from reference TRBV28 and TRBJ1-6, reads DVKVTQSSRYLVKRTGEKVFLECVQDMDHENMFWYRQDPGLGLRLIYFSYDVKMKEKGDIPEGYSVSREKKERFSLILESASTNQTSMYLCASTPPGHNNSPLHFGNGTRLTVT.